This is a list of T cell receptor beta chains from one sample in a study of long-term antiretroviral therapy in people with HIV. TCRdb's table, derived via immunoSEQ multiplex PCR, lists solely in-frame clones and lacks some. The sample contains approximately 35,000 clones, nearly 95% of which appear only once. This sample comprised unsorted PBMCs, obtained about 5.1 years after starting antiretroviral therapy. The receptors here all came from a woman in her fifties or sixties with HIV. The CDR3 runs from the conserved cysteine through the conserved F or W. Each record gives: CDR3 length, V gene, D gene, J gene, clone size, CDR3 protein, CDR3 DNA. The D gene is left open where the match is weak. Only part of the rows carry a size: once, few, many, or a class if the clone is expanded.

CDR3 length: 13
V gene: TRBV19
D gene: TRBD1
J gene: TRBJ2-1
clone size: -
CDR3 protein: CASSQGAGYEQFF
CDR3 DNA: TGTGCCAGCTCTCAGGGGGCGGGCTATGAGCAGTTCTTC

CDR3 length: 15
V gene: TRBV29-1
D gene: -
J gene: TRBJ2-7
clone size: few
CDR3 protein: CSVEDIRQGEYEQYF
CDR3 DNA: TGCAGCGTTGAAGATATCAGGCAGGGCGAGTACGAGCAGTACTTC

CDR3 length: 16
V gene: TRBV7-2
D gene: -
J gene: TRBJ1-3
clone size: -
CDR3 protein: CASSPDRYSSGNTIYF
CDR3 DNA: TGTGCCAGCAGCCCAGACAGGTATTCCTCTGGAAACACCATATATTTT

CDR3 length: 16
V gene: TRBV5-6
D gene: -
J gene: TRBJ1-1
clone size: -
CDR3 protein: CASSLAFRGLNTEAFF
CDR3 DNA: TGTGCCAGCAGCTTGGCCTTCAGGGGACTGAACACTGAAGCTTTCTTT

CDR3 length: 14
V gene: TRBV27
D gene: -
J gene: TRBJ2-5
clone size: few
CDR3 protein: CASSFWGQKETQYF
CDR3 DNA: TGTGCCAGCAGTTTTTGGGGACAAAAAGAGACCCAGTACTTC

CDR3 length: 14
V gene: TRBV5-4
D gene: -
J gene: TRBJ2-5
clone size: -
CDR3 protein: CASSWPGGQETQYF
CDR3 DNA: TGTGCCAGCAGCTGGCCAGGGGGGCAAGAGACCCAGTACTTC

CDR3 length: 14
V gene: TRBV29-1
D gene: -
J gene: TRBJ1-1
clone size: -
CDR3 protein: CSVDRGLMNTEAFF
CDR3 DNA: TGCAGCGTTGACAGGGGCCTCATGAACACTGAAGCTTTCTTT

CDR3 length: 15
V gene: TRBV27
D gene: TRBD2
J gene: TRBJ2-2
clone size: -
CDR3 protein: CASSLGGGLGGELFF
CDR3 DNA: TGTGCCAGCAGTTTAGGCGGGGGGCTTGGCGGGGAGCTGTTTTTT

CDR3 length: 15
V gene: TRBV7-2
D gene: TRBD1
J gene: TRBJ2-3
clone size: -
CDR3 protein: CASSRTGQGGDTQYF
CDR3 DNA: TGTGCCAGCAGCCGAACGGGACAGGGTGGAGATACGCAGTATTTT

CDR3 length: 12
V gene: TRBV6-1
D gene: -
J gene: TRBJ1-4
clone size: -
CDR3 protein: CASSDRYEKLFF
CDR3 DNA: TGTGCCAGCAGTGATCGATATGAAAAACTGTTTTTT

CDR3 length: 16
V gene: TRBV6-7
D gene: -
J gene: TRBJ1-1
clone size: once
CDR3 protein: CASSYMIGTLGTEAFF
CDR3 DNA: TGTGCCAGCAGTTACATGATAGGGACCCTGGGCACTGAAGCTTTCTTT

CDR3 length: 15
V gene: TRBV14
D gene: -
J gene: TRBJ1-2
clone size: once
CDR3 protein: CASSPIGSGFYGYTF
CDR3 DNA: TGTGCCAGCAGCCCCATTGGCTCGGGGTTCTATGGCTACACCTTC

CDR3 length: 11
V gene: TRBV2
D gene: -
J gene: TRBJ2-3
clone size: -
CDR3 protein: CASSGRDTQYF
CDR3 DNA: TGTGCCAGCAGTGGGAGGGATACGCAGTATTTT

CDR3 length: 14
V gene: TRBV6-1
D gene: -
J gene: TRBJ2-6
clone size: -
CDR3 protein: CASSQVSGANVLTF
CDR3 DNA: TGTGCCAGCAGTCAGGTCTCTGGGGCCAACGTCCTGACTTTC

CDR3 length: 15
V gene: TRBV7-2
D gene: -
J gene: TRBJ1-6
clone size: -
CDR3 protein: CASSLDSVGNSPLHF
CDR3 DNA: TGTGCCAGCAGCTTAGATTCGGTCGGGAATTCACCCCTCCACTTT

CDR3 length: 13
V gene: TRBV7-3
D gene: -
J gene: TRBJ1-2
clone size: -
CDR3 protein: CASSLGGGDGYTF
CDR3 DNA: TGTGCCAGCAGCTTAGGGGGCGGGGATGGCTACACCTTC

CDR3 length: 14
V gene: TRBV2
D gene: -
J gene: TRBJ2-3
clone size: -
CDR3 protein: CASSESESTDTQYF
CDR3 DNA: TGTGCCAGCAGTGAATCTGAGAGCACAGATACGCAGTATTTT

CDR3 length: 15
V gene: TRBV5-1
D gene: TRBD2
J gene: TRBJ2-1
clone size: -
CDR3 protein: CASNRGGGSYNEQFF
CDR3 DNA: TGCGCCAGTAACCGCGGGGGGGGCTCCTACAATGAGCAGTTCTTC